The sequence of this T cell receptor beta chain was determined in a study of blood T cell repertoires in COVID-19. Study-level background: The samples span acute and convalescent COVID-19 from the United States, Italy and Spain. From T cells, B-cell-depleted T cells, or PBMCs came the material, which was cDNA or gDNA.

The CDR3 has 14 amino acids. Germline CDR1 and CDR2: GTSNPN and SVGIG (reference sequence). Trimming shortened V by 2 bases and J by 1 base, and 8 bases separated the two germline ends. Profiling relied on immunoSEQ multiplex PCR, and the TCRdb table lists in-frame clones only, not all of them. Of 250,000 to 350,000 clones in the sample, roughly 84% were seen once. Seattle participants joined during active infection and were tracked over time. This receptor was identified in a human donor with COVID-19, enrolled during active disease. The donor label of this sample is uncertain. Sequenced: peripheral blood. This chain uses TRBV30 with TRBJ2-2; D remains unclear. The CDR3 is CAWSIRENTGELFF. The CDR3, as DNA: TGTGCCTGGAGTATTAGAGAGAACACCGGGGAGCTGTTTTTT. The full variable domain, with the rest looked up from reference TRBV30 and TRBJ2-2, is SQTIHQWPATLVQPVGSPLSLECTVEGTSNPNLYWYRQAAGRGLQLLFYSVGIGQISSEVPQNLSASRPQDRQFILSSKKLLLSDSGFYLCAWSIRENTGELFFGEGSRLTVL.